This T cell receptor (beta chain) emerged from a study of blood T cell repertoires in COVID-19. About the research overall: The origin of the acute and convalescent COVID-19 samples was the United States, Italy and Spain. In each case, the material was cDNA or gDNA derived from T cells, B-cell-depleted T cells, or PBMCs.

CDR3 length equals 14 residues. The V gene end was trimmed by 3 bases and the J gene end by 5 bases; junction bases not matched to a gene: 5. Per germline, CDR1 SGHAT and CDR2 FQDESV (reference sequence). The authors' processing: Reference gene primers were amplified, and this amplification served to estimate nucleated cell counts. TCRdb keeps only in-frame clones here, not all; method: immunoSEQ multiplex PCR. From that table come the V and J calls and clone size; the DNA was used to work out D and trimming. The sample includes 91,000 or so clones, 75% to 95% of them seen just once. The chain joins TRBV11-1 to TRBJ2-3; 7 bases map to TRBD2. The specimen sequenced was peripheral blood. The TCR originated in a woman aged 50 to 60 in a cohort sampled during active COVID-19. Here the CDR3 DNA reads TGTGCCAGCAGCTTGGGAGGGTTTGGAGATACGCAGTATTTT. Its protein product is CASSLGGFGDTQYF.